This T cell receptor beta chain was captured by sequencing in a study of CD8+CD57+ T cells in acquired aplastic anemia. Study-wide findings and caveats: About 30 CD8+ CDR3 sequences occurred in both the patients and the controls.

Looked up from germline, CDR1 is LNHDA and CDR2 is SQIVND (reference sequence). J was trimmed by 6 bases and V by 4 bases; bases with no gene match: 2. This CDR3 is built from 13 residues. Profiles of TCR beta VDJ and CDR3 were generated from a genomic DNA template. One entry per CDR3 protein, called by TCRdb with MiXCR from the reads. The repertoire has 250,000 to 350,000 distinct CDR3 sequences, roughly half of them found once; the top ten carry 6.5% to 10%. This clonotype has a handful of counts. Its matching antigen is unknown. The sample consisted of sorted CD4+, CD8+, or CD8+CD57+ T cells (not recorded which) from PBMCs. This TCR derives from a human donor with severe aplastic anemia or a healthy control (not recorded which). The chain couples TRBV19 to TRBJ2-1; 8 bases agree with TRBD1. CDR3 residues: CASSTTGGNEQFF. The CDR3 nucleotides read TGTGCCAGTAGTACAACAGGGGGCAATGAGCAGTTCTTC.